A selection of T cell receptor beta chains follows, all from one sample in a study of T cell repertoires in cytomegalovirus infection. TCRdb fed the reads into MiXCR, producing one record per CDR3 protein. Here the sample spans around 71,000 distinct CDR3 sequences, roughly 20% being singletons. These TCRs' antigens remain unknown. The sequencing used CD8+ T cells from cultured PBMCs, collected from culture after CMV antigen stimulation. These receptors all come from a human donor in good health (CMV status not recorded). Some clones in this sample may be carry-over from other donors' samples. Each CDR3 is given with its conserved first and last residue. Each record gives: V gene, CDR3 length, J gene, clone size, D gene, CDR3 DNA, CDR3 protein. D genes are given only for firm matches. Clone size is not always given. Where it is, it says once, few, many or a class for expanded clones.

TRBV20-1	14	TRBJ2-5	NA	NA	TGCAGTGCTAGAGCCGGGACACCGCAAGAGACCCAGTACTTC	CSARAGTPQETQYF
TRBV4-1	16	TRBJ1-1	many	NA	TGCGCCAGCAGCCAAGACGCCGGGACCCTCCCTCGGGAAGCTTTCTTT	CASSQDAGTLPREAFF
TRBV4-1	13	TRBJ2-2	few	NA	NA	CASSSSGAGELFF
TRBV6-2/TRBV6-3	17	TRBJ1-5	NA	TRBD1	TGTGCCAGCAGTTACTTACAGGGGTGGTATAGCAATCAGCCCCAGCATTTT	CASSYLQGWYSNQPQHF
TRBV6-1	15	TRBJ2-3	many	TRBD2	TGTGCCAGCAGTATTCAGCGGGGGGGCACAGATACGCAGTATTTT	CASSIQRGGTDTQYF
TRBV7-2	15	TRBJ2-5	many	TRBD2	TGTGCCAGCAGCTTAGGGGCGACTAGCAGGGAGACCCAGTACTTC	CASSLGATSRETQYF
TRBV7-6	15	TRBJ2-7	NA	NA	TGTGCCAGCAGCTTAGGGAGTTTTGACAACTACGAGCAGTACTTC	CASSLGSFDNYEQYF
TRBV27	16	TRBJ2-1	NA	TRBD2	TGTGCCAGCAGTTCCGGGACTAGCGGGGTTTACAATGAGCAGTTCTTC	CASSSGTSGVYNEQFF
TRBV27	13	TRBJ1-1	NA	NA	TGTGCCAGCAGTTTACAAAGGGGCACTGAAGCTTTCTTT	CASSLQRGTEAFF
TRBV2	10	TRBJ2-5	NA	NA	TGTGCCAGCAGTGAGCTTGGACAGTACTTC	CASSELGQYF
TRBV11-2	12	TRBJ2-1	many	NA	TGTGCCAGCAGCTCTCCCCCCAATGAGCAGTTCTTC	CASSSPPNEQFF
TRBV9	15	TRBJ1-1	NA	TRBD1	TGTGCCAGCAGCGTAGTGGCGACAGGGGAGTTTGAAGCTTTCTTT	CASSVVATGEFEAFF
TRBV20-1	16	TRBJ1-2	NA	TRBD1	TGCAGTGCTAAGGGAGGGGGCACGCAGCTTTTCGATGGCTACACCTTC	CSAKGGGTQLFDGYTF
TRBV12-3/TRBV12-4	15	TRBJ2-3	NA	TRBD2	TGTGCCAGCAGTTTAACTTCTCCAGCGGGGGAAACGCAGTATTTT	CASSLTSPAGETQYF
TRBV7-9	14	TRBJ1-4	NA	NA	TGTGCCAGCAGCTTTTCAGGAGGAGGAGAAAAACTGTTTTTT	CASSFSGGGEKLFF
TRBV12-5	13	TRBJ1-1	NA	TRBD1	TGTGCTAGTGGTTTGCCAGGGGGCACTGAAGCTTTCTTT	CASGLPGGTEAFF
TRBV7-2	15	TRBJ1-5	NA	TRBD1	TGTGCCAGCAGCTGGGGGGGACAGAGTAATCAGCCCCAGCATTTT	CASSWGGQSNQPQHF
TRBV10-2	15	TRBJ2-7	few	TRBD1	TGCGCCAGCAGTGAAGCAGGGGGCAGCGCCTACGAGCAGTACTTC	CASSEAGGSAYEQYF
TRBV27	14	TRBJ1-4	few	NA	TGTGCCAGCAGTTTAGTCAGGGCTAATGAAAAACTGTTTTTT	CASSLVRANEKLFF
TRBV7-9	15	TRBJ2-7	NA	NA	TGTGCCAGCAGCATACAGGGTAAAATCCCCTACGAGCAGTACTTC	CASSIQGKIPYEQYF
TRBV7-6	15	TRBJ2-5	NA	TRBD1	TGTGCCAGCAGCCAACGACAGGGATCATGGGAGACCCAGTACTTC	CASSQRQGSWETQYF
TRBV4-1	15	TRBJ2-1	few	NA	TGCGCCAGCAGCCATGCTTTAAAGGGGGGACGGGAGCAGTTCTTC	CASSHALKGGREQFF
TRBV2	12	TRBJ2-7	once	NA	TGTGCCAGGTTGGGGTTGAACTACGAGCAGTACTTC	CARLGLNYEQYF
TRBV27	11	TRBJ2-3	few	NA	TGTGCCAGCAGTTTTAGTCGTACGCAGTATTTT	CASSFSRTQYF
TRBV6-2/TRBV6-3	17	TRBJ1-1	few	TRBD1	TGTGCCAGCAGTTACCGACGGACAGGGGAGGTGAACACTGAAGCTTTCTTT	CASSYRRTGEVNTEAFF
TRBV11-3	15	TRBJ2-7	NA	TRBD1	TGTGCCAGCAGCTTAGACCCCAGGGGGCGAAACGAGCAGTACTTC	CASSLDPRGRNEQYF
TRBV6-1	15	TRBJ2-7	NA	NA	TGTGCCAGCAGTGTACTCCCTGATCGGGCGTACGAGCAGTACTTC	CASSVLPDRAYEQYF
TRBV4-1	13	TRBJ1-1	NA	NA	TGCGCCAGCAGCCAAGTGGGGGACCCGGGAGCTTTCTTT	CASSQVGDPGAFF
TRBV5-4	14	TRBJ1-4	NA	TRBD1	TGTGCCAGCAGCGACAGGGAGATTAATGAAAAACTGTTTTTT	CASSDREINEKLFF
TRBV14	14	TRBJ1-4	NA	NA	TGTGCCAGCAGCTTGGATAATAGGAATGAAAAACTGTTTTTT	CASSLDNRNEKLFF
TRBV6-1	17	TRBJ2-7	NA	NA	TGTGCCAGCAGTACCAGGGGTGGGGACTGGGGCCGCTACGAGCAGTACTTC	CASSTRGGDWGRYEQYF
TRBV7-6	15	TRBJ2-1	few	NA	TGTGCCAGCAGCTTAGAGCTAGGGGCCTACAATGAGCAGTTCTTC	CASSLELGAYNEQFF
TRBV5-5	15	TRBJ2-7	NA	TRBD1	TGTGCCAGCAGCCTTCCTGACAGGGAATTGTACGAGCAGTACTTC	CASSLPDRELYEQYF
TRBV6-2/TRBV6-3	11	TRBJ2-1	NA	TRBD1	TGTGCCAGCAGTTCTAGGACAGGGGAGTTCTTC	CASSSRTGEFF
TRBV7-2	16	TRBJ2-7	NA	NA	TGTGCCAGCAGTACTATTCTGGCGAAAAACTCCTACGAGCAGTACTTC	CASSTILAKNSYEQYF
TRBV6-2/TRBV6-3	15	TRBJ2-2	NA	NA	TGTGCCAGCACCCTAGGGGGAACCCACACCGGGGAGCTGTTTTTT	CASTLGGTHTGELFF
TRBV7-9	15	TRBJ2-1	few	TRBD2	TGTGCCAGCAGGGGTACTAGCGGGGGCTACAATGAGCAGTTCTTC	CASRGTSGGYNEQFF
TRBV28	14	TRBJ2-2	many	NA	TGTGCCAGCAGCCAGGGGGGGGCGACCGGGGAGCTGTTTTTT	CASSQGGATGELFF
TRBV7-9	18	TRBJ2-7	NA	TRBD1	TGTGCCAGCAGCCCACGTCTTAGGGGACAGGAAGGCTCCTACGAGCAGTACTTC	CASSPRLRGQEGSYEQYF
TRBV11-2	15	TRBJ2-5	few	NA	TGTGCCAGCAGCTTATTGGGTGGGATGGGAGAGACCCAGTACTTC	CASSLLGGMGETQYF
TRBV20-1	15	TRBJ2-5	NA	TRBD2	TGCAGTGCTAGAGAGGCGGGACTAGCGGAAGAGACCCAGTACTTC	CSAREAGLAEETQYF